The next 17 T cell receptor beta chains were all read from a single sample in a study of OX40 agonist ivuxolimab in advanced cancers. Here immunoSEQ multiplex PCR was the method, and the copy in TCRdb shows in-frame clones only, minus some. The table records over 10,000 clones, more than 65% of them present only once. The sequenced sample was CD4+ or CD8+ T cells sorted from blood, obtained in a trial of the OX40 agonist ivuxolimab. Receptor source: an adult with an advanced solid tumor such as melanoma, head and neck, liver or kidney cancer.

This chain uses TRBV4-3 with TRBJ1-2; D is unclear. Trimming removed 4 bases from V and 4 bases from J, with 16 bases in between. The length of the CDR3 is 15 residues. Germline CDR1 LGHNA, CDR2 YSLEER. CDR3 protein: CASSPSTTDFYGYTF. DNA of the CDR3: TGCGCCAGCAGCCCCTCAACCACGGACTTCTATGGCTACACCTTC.

This clone appeared a single time. The V and J genes are TRBV5-1 and TRBJ2-1; D remains unclear. The CDR3 is 14 residues long. The germline V gene encodes CDR1 SGHRS and CDR2 YFSETQ. V lost 0 bases and J lost 9, with 13 bases in between. CDR3 nucleotides: TGCGCCAGCAGCTTGGCCCTAGACCCAGCTGAGCAGTTCTTC. Translated, it gives CASSLALDPAEQFF.

This clone is a singleton in its sample. The chain couples TRBV5-5 to TRBJ2-3; D gene ambiguous. This CDR3 region has 13 residues. V lost 1 base and J 0 bases, leaving 3 bases between the germline ends. Germline V gives CDR1 SGHKS, CDR2 YYEKEE (reference sequence). The CDR3 spells CASSLRSTDTQYF. The DNA for the CDR3 is TGTGCCAGCAGCTTGAGAAGCACAGATACGCAGTATTTT. Together with reference TRBV5-5 and TRBJ2-3, the CDR3 gives the full variable domain: DAGVTQSPTHLIKTRGQQVTLRCSPISGHKSVSWYQQVLGQGPQFIFQYYEKEERGRGNFPDRFSARQFPNYSSELNVNALLLGDSALYLCASSLRSTDTQYFGPGTRLTVL.

This rearrangement joins TRBV27 to TRBJ2-3, with D perhaps TRBD2 (5 bases). Looked up from germline, CDR1 is MNHEY and CDR2 is SMNVEV (reference sequence). The CDR3 extends over 16 amino acids. Trimming removed 5 bases from V and 2 bases from J, with 17 bases in between. The CDR3 sequence is CASSPTRDTSTDTQYF. CDR3 bases: TGTGCCAGCAGTCCCACTAGAGACACCTCCACAGATACGCAGTATTTT.

In its sample, this clone is medium-sized (0.01 to 0.1%). The chain uses TRBV19 and TRBJ1-1; no clear D gene. The CDR3 contains 12 residues. Deletions cut 6 bases from V and 4 bases from J, with 9 bases between. The germline gives CDR1 LNHDA, CDR2 SQIVND (reference sequence). The CDR3 sequence: CASRGGRTEAFF. The CDR3 DNA reads as TGTGCCAGTAGGGGAGGACGCACTGAAGCTTTCTTT.

The V call is TRBV27, the J call TRBJ2-5; D tentatively fits TRBD1 or TRBD2 (5 bases each). There are 13 residues in the CDR3. Germline V lookup: CDR1 MNHEY, CDR2 SMNVEV (reference sequence). With 6 bases removed from V and 5 bases from J, the gap between germline ends came to 13 bases. The CDR3 sequence: CASSWGFGETQYF. The DNA of the CDR3 is TGTGCCAGCAGCTGGGGGTTCGGGGAGACCCAGTACTTC.

The chain is built from TRBV4-3 and TRBJ1-2; D not certain. The CDR3 contains 13 residues. Germline values: CDR1 LGHNA, CDR2 YSLEER. Trimming pared 1 base from V and 8 bases from J, leaving 11 bases between. This CDR3 is CASSQVAREGYTF. CDR3 sequence (DNA): TGCGCCAGCAGCCAAGTAGCCCGAGAGGGCTACACCTTC.

This sequence joins TRBV6-4 and TRBJ1-1; D not resolved. The CDR3 spans 14 residues. The germline CDR1 and CDR2 sequences are MRHNA and SNTAGT. V was trimmed by 5 bases and J by 1 base, leaving 11 bases between them. The CDR3 nucleotides are TGTGCCAGCAGTAAGGACGATGAGAACACTGAAGCTTTCTTT. It yields the protein CASSKDDENTEAFF.

This chain links TRBV5-1 with TRBJ2-2; D gene unclear. The length of the CDR3 is 12 residues. Germline lookup yields CDR1 SGHRS and CDR2 YFSETQ. Trimming shortened V by 5 bases and J by 4 bases, and 6 bases separated the two germline ends. CDR3 region: CASRPSTGELFF. CDR3 sequence (DNA): TGCGCCAGCAGACCTAGCACCGGGGAGCTGTTTTTT.

The genes are TRBV30 and TRBJ2-1, with 10 bases lining up with TRBD2. The germline CDR1 and CDR2 sequences are GTSNPN and SVGIG (reference sequence). The CDR3 sequence is 14 residues long. Trimming at V came to 5 bases and at J to 6 bases, leaving 7 bases not matched to a gene. The CDR3 region has the DNA TGTGCCTGGTCTAGCGGGAGAGGCGCCAATGAGCAGTTCTTC. This translates into CAWSSGRGANEQFF.

The chain couples TRBV19 to TRBJ1-2; tentatively, D is TRBD1 (6 bases). From germline, CDR1 is LNHDA and CDR2 SQIVND (reference sequence). The CDR3 is 19 amino acids. The V end was cut by 3 bases, the J end by 6 bases, with 29 bases between. The CDR3 DNA reads TGTGCCAGTAGTATGGCTGGCGCTGGGGCGAGACAGGCCGTGGATGGCTACACCTTC. Amino acid sequence: CASSMAGAGARQAVDGYTF.

The chain uses TRBV5-4 and TRBJ2-1, with 10 positions matching TRBD2. The germline gives CDR1 SGHNT, CDR2 YYREEE (reference sequence). V dropped 3 bases and J dropped 14; count of bases not matched to a gene: 5. The CDR3 contains 12 residues. CDR3 sequence (DNA): TGTGCCAGCAGCTATACTAGCGGGGAGGAGTTCTTC. This encodes CASSYTSGEEFF. Full variable domain (remainder filled in from reference TRBV5-4 and TRBJ2-1): ETGVTQSPTHLIKTRGQQVTLRCSSQSGHNTVSWYQQALGQGPQFIFQYYREEENGRGNFPPRFSGLQFPNYSSELNVNALELDDSALYLCASSYTSGEEFFGPGTRLTVL.

This sequence joins TRBV4-1 and TRBJ1-4, with unresolved D. V lost 1 base, J lost 0 bases, and 9 bases lay in between. The CDR3 runs to 16 residues. Germline CDR1 and CDR2: MGHRA and YSYEKL. Here the CDR3 reads CASSQAPPPTNEKLFF. Written as DNA, the CDR3 is TGCGCCAGCAGCCAAGCCCCACCACCAACTAATGAAAAACTGTTTTTT.

This chain connects TRBV4-3 to TRBJ2-7, with 11 bases lining up with TRBD2. Germline CDR1 is LGHNA and CDR2 is YSLEER. The CDR3 has 15 amino acids. V shed 1 base and J 7 bases; nucleotides not matched to a gene: 6. CDR3 in amino acids: CASSQGRGLAVEQYF. In nucleotides, the CDR3 is TGCGCCAGCAGCCAAGGGAGGGGACTAGCGGTGGAGCAGTACTTC.

The chain carries TRBV5-1 and TRBJ2-3; the D gene is possibly TRBD2 (6 bases). V was clipped by 2 bases and J by 5 bases, with 6 bases between them. This CDR3 spans 12 amino acids. Germline V gene lookup returns CDR1 SGHRS and CDR2 YFSETQ. The CDR3 here is CASSFSGDTQYF. The DNA of the CDR3 is TGCGCCAGCAGCTTTAGCGGAGATACGCAGTATTTT. Filled out from reference TRBV5-1 and TRBJ2-3, the complete variable domain reads KAGVTQTPRYLIKTRGQQVTLSCSPISGHRSVSWYQQTPGQGLQFLFEYFSETQRNKGNFPGRFSGRQFSNSRSEMNVSTLELGDSALYLCASSFSGDTQYFGPGTRLTVL.

The V gene is TRBV28, the J gene TRBJ1-6; a weak D match, TRBD1 (5 bases). The CDR3 is 14 amino acids. CDR1 and CDR2 (germline): MDHEN, SYDVKM. The V end lost 6 bases, the J end lost 8 bases, and 14 bases lay between the germline ends. In DNA, the CDR3 is TGTGCCAGCAGCCAGAGAGGGGAGTATTCACCCCTCCACTTT. This translates into CASSQRGEYSPLHF. Complete variable domain (other parts from reference TRBV28 and TRBJ1-6): DVKVTQSSRYLVKRTGEKVFLECVQDMDHENMFWYRQDPGLGLRLIYFSYDVKMKEKGDIPEGYSVSREKKERFSLILESASTNQTSMYLCASSQRGEYSPLHFGNGTRLTVT.

The V and J genes are TRBV7-6 and TRBJ1-1, with TRBD1 as a possible D gene (6 bases). Trimming left V 1 base short and J 4 bases short, with 10 bases between. Germline-derived CDR1 and CDR2 are SGHVS and FNYEAQ. The CDR3 totals 14 residues. The CDR3 DNA sequence: TGTGCCAGCAGCTTAGGGGGGCACGGCACTGAAGCTTTCTTT. This sequence encodes CASSLGGHGTEAFF.